Listed here are 27 T cell receptor beta chains from one sample, sequenced in a study of human T cells and chemical hapten exposure. Sample time point: patch test 2, 6 weeks after DPC sensitization. Specified treatment: therapeutic diphenylcyclopropenone sensitization with weekly scalp DPC. Using its own MiXCR run on the RACE reads, TCRdb lists one record per CDR3 protein. Here the sample spans over 70,000 distinct CDR3 sequences, approximately 9% being singletons. The specimen comprised whole blood, sampled in connection with sensitization to the hapten diphenylcyclopropenone (DPC). Receptor source: a woman in her forties or fifties with alopecia areata. Some clones in this sample may be carry-over from other donors' samples.

This clonotype was detected a few times. The chain combines TRBV3-1 with TRBJ2-4, with TRBD2 matching over 8 bases. Germline assignment: CDR1 LGHDT and CDR2 YNNKEL (reference sequence). This CDR3 spans 17 amino acids. V was clipped by 0 bases and J by 1 base; unmatched bases: 5. In DNA, the CDR3 is TGTGCCAGCAGCCAAGATCAGCCGGGGGGGGCCAAAAACATTCAGTACTTC. Protein sequence: CASSQDQPGGAKNIQYF.

This clonotype was seen only a few times. This chain connects TRBV3-1 to TRBJ2-3, with 10 bases aligning to TRBD2. The ends lost 4 bases at V and 3 bases at J; junction bases unmatched: 7. The CDR3 covers 16 residues. Germline assignment: CDR1 LGHDT and CDR2 YNNKEL (reference sequence). The CDR3 DNA reads TGTGCCAGCAGCCCATTAGCGGGGGGTTCTACAGATACGCAGTATTTT. Its translation: CASSPLAGGSTDTQYF.

This clonotype came up a few times. The J gene is TRBJ1-4, the V gene TRBV7-2; no firm D call. The V end lost 1 base, the J end lost 4 bases, and 13 bases lay between the germline ends. CDR1 SGHTA and CDR2 FQGNSA come from the germline V gene. This CDR3 has 16 residues. CDR3 protein: CASSLDSGRGNEKLFF. As DNA, the CDR3 is TGTGCCAGCAGCTTAGATTCAGGTCGCGGTAATGAAAAACTGTTTTTT.

At least ten counts were recorded for this clonotype. The chain uses TRBV5-1 and TRBJ2-3; D is uncertain. Germline V CDR1 and CDR2: SGHRS, YFSETQ. The V and J ends lost 3 bases and 2 bases respectively, with 7 bases between them. The CDR3 has 13 residues. Written as DNA, the CDR3 is TGCGCCAGCAGCTCGGCCCCCACAGATACGCAGTATTTT. This gives the protein CASSSAPTDTQYF.

CDR3: CASDTGTSGHNEQFF. The DNA of the CDR3 is TGTGCCAGTGATACCGGGACTAGCGGCCACAATGAGCAGTTCTTC. The chain has TRBV19 and TRBJ2-1, with TRBD2 identical over 11 bases. Germline CDR1 and CDR2: LNHDA and SQIVND (reference sequence). This CDR3 is 15 amino acids long. After removal of 8 bases from V and 5 bases from J, the junction contained 8 bases not matched to a gene.

This clonotype was found a few times. The genes are TRBV25-1 and TRBJ1-2, with D unclear. This CDR3 has 11 residues. CDR1 and CDR2 from the germline V gene are MGHDK and SYGVNS. The V gene lost 4 bases and the J gene lost 4 bases, with 4 bases spanning the gap. CDR3 loop: CASSGTYGYTF. For the CDR3, the DNA is TGTGCCAGCAGTGGGACCTATGGCTACACCTTC.

V usage is TRBV12-3 or TRBV12-4 and J usage is TRBJ2-7; perhaps TRBD2 as D (5 bases). This CDR3 spans 15 amino acids. V gave up 4 bases and J gave up 4 bases, with 17 bases separating them. This CDR3 is CASSSRDPRHYEQYF. CDR3 in DNA: TGTGCCAGCAGTTCCCGGGATCCAAGGCATTACGAGCAGTACTTC.

The V call is TRBV27, the J call TRBJ2-2; a weak D match, TRBD1 (7 bases). The V gene lost 8 bases and the J gene lost 6 bases, with 13 bases spanning the gap. CDR1 and CDR2 (germline): MNHEY, SMNVEV (reference sequence). The CDR3 is made up of 13 amino acids. The CDR3 sequence is CASGGRGAGELFF. The DNA for the CDR3 is TGTGCCAGCGGCGGCAGGGGGGCCGGGGAGCTGTTTTTT.

This clonotype turned up a few times. The chain has TRBV28 and TRBJ2-7; no clear D gene. Between the trimmed V and J ends, which lost 3 bases and 2 bases, there was a span of 11 bases. This CDR3 comprises 14 residues. Germline values: CDR1 MDHEN, CDR2 SYDVKM. This CDR3 is CASSFFGQTYEQYF. In DNA form, the CDR3 reads TGTGCCAGCAGTTTTTTTGGCCAGACCTACGAGCAGTACTTC.

The table lists this clonotype with a few counts. This chain links TRBV7-2 with TRBJ2-5, with D possibly being TRBD1 (5 bases). This CDR3 contains 13 residues. Trimming took 1 base from V and 12 from J, leaving 15 bases between them. In germline, CDR1 is SGHTA, CDR2 FQGNSA. The DNA for the CDR3 is TGTGCCAGCAGCTTAGGCGGACCGACAGAAAAGTACTTC. Amino acid sequence: CASSLGGPTEKYF. Using reference TRBV7-2 and TRBJ2-5 for the parts outside the CDR3, the full variable domain is GAGVSQSPSNKVTEKGKDVELRCDPISGHTALYWYRQSLGQGLEFLIYFQGNSAPDKSGLPSDRFSAERTGGSVSTLTIQRTQQEDSAVYLCASSLGGPTEKYFGPGTRLLVL.

The chain has TRBV27 and TRBJ2-7, with D tentatively TRBD2 (6 bases). V shed 2 bases and J shed 7 bases, with 15 bases lying between them. Germline CDR1 MNHEY, CDR2 SMNVEV (reference sequence). This CDR3 has 14 amino acids. For the CDR3, the DNA is TGTGCCAGCAGTTTAGGGCAGCTTCGGGGGGAGCAGTACTTC. Its translation: CASSLGQLRGEQYF.

This clonotype was picked up many times. The chain couples TRBV4-3 to TRBJ1-2; D is possibly TRBD1 (5 bases). The CDR3 loop spans 17 amino acids. Germline V gene sequence: CDR1 LGHNA, CDR2 YSLEER. V dropped 1 base and J dropped 4 bases, with 19 bases sitting between them. The CDR3 DNA reads as TGCGCCAGCAGCCAAGGCGGATCAGGGCTCTCGGTCTATGGCTACACCTTC. Its translation: CASSQGGSGLSVYGYTF.

This clonotype appeared a few times. J is TRBJ1-1 and V is TRBV20-1, with D maybe TRBD1 (5 bases). This CDR3 is 14 amino acids long. Germline CDR1 reads DFQATT; CDR2 reads SNEGSKA (reference sequence). With 5 bases removed from V and 1 base from J, the gap between germline ends came to 14 bases. The CDR3 sequence is CSAPPGHKNTEAFF. The CDR3 region has the DNA TGCAGTGCTCCACCTGGACATAAGAACACTGAAGCTTTCTTT.

This clonotype appeared a few times. The chain is built from TRBV28 and TRBJ2-5; D gene uncertain. Germline lookup yields CDR1 MDHEN and CDR2 SYDVKM. This CDR3 has 11 amino acids. Trimming shortened V by 5 bases and J by 3 bases, and 4 bases separated the two germline ends. The CDR3 is CASSAEETQYF. In DNA form, the CDR3 reads TGTGCCAGCAGTGCGGAAGAGACCCAGTACTTC.

This clonotype showed up many times. The CDR3 reads CSAKARGSTEAFF. CDR3 bases: TGCAGCGCCAAAGCCCGGGGGAGCACTGAAGCTTTCTTT. The chain carries TRBV29-1 and TRBJ1-1, with TRBD1 as a possible D gene (5 bases). V shed 7 bases and J shed 4 bases, with 16 bases lying between them. The CDR3 runs 13 residues. The germline V gene encodes CDR1 SQVTM and CDR2 ANQGSEA.

V is TRBV29-1 and J is TRBJ2-7; D uncertain. CDR1 is SQVTM and CDR2 is ANQGSEA in the germline V gene. V was pared by 2 bases and J by 6 bases, with 11 bases between. The CDR3 spans 12 residues. The CDR3 coding sequence is TGCAGCGTTGAAAGTGGGCAGGCCGAGCAGTACTTC. Translation: CSVESGQAEQYF.

The genes are TRBV7-2 and TRBJ2-1; 8 positions match TRBD2. Trimming removed 5 bases from V and 0 bases from J; junction bases left unmatched: 3. The CDR3 is 15 amino acids. Germline V gene sequence: CDR1 SGHTA, CDR2 FQGNSA. CDR3 sequence reads: CASSRTSGSYNEQFF. CDR3 nucleotide sequence: TGTGCCAGCAGCCGCACTAGCGGCTCCTACAATGAGCAGTTCTTC. Filled out from reference TRBV7-2 and TRBJ2-1, the complete variable domain reads GAGVSQSPSNKVTEKGKDVELRCDPISGHTALYWYRQSLGQGLEFLIYFQGNSAPDKSGLPSDRFSAERTGGSVSTLTIQRTQQEDSAVYLCASSRTSGSYNEQFFGPGTRLTVL.

CDR3 amino acids: CASSQVRANTEAFF. The CDR3 DNA sequence: TGTGCCAGCAGCCAAGTGCGGGCGAACACTGAAGCTTTCTTT. V is TRBV14 and J is TRBJ1-1, with D hard to call. The CDR3 has 14 residues. CDR1 SGHDN and CDR2 FVKESK come from the germline V gene. V lost 1 base and J lost 1, with 7 bases in between.

This sequence joins TRBV12-3 or TRBV12-4 and TRBJ1-1, with D tentatively TRBD1 (6 bases). The CDR3 sequence is 11 residues long. Trimming pared 8 bases from V and 10 bases from J, leaving 14 bases between. The DNA for the CDR3 is TGTGCCAGCGGAATACAGGGTAGAGCTTTCTTT. Amino acids: CASGIQGRAFF.

J is TRBJ2-1 and V is TRBV29-1; 12 bases align to TRBD2. Germline trimming cut 4 bases from V and 8 bases from J; bases unmatched to any gene: 12. The CDR3 consists of 16 residues. The germline V gene encodes CDR1 SQVTM and CDR2 ANQGSEA. The CDR3 loop reads CSVGLAGGSMSDEQFF. The CDR3 region has the DNA TGCAGCGTTGGCCTAGCGGGAGGGTCAATGAGCGATGAGCAGTTCTTC.

At least ten counts were recorded for this clonotype. The chain has TRBV29-1 and TRBJ1-2; possible D gene TRBD1, 6 bases. Per the germline V gene, CDR1 is SQVTM and CDR2 is ANQGSEA. The V and J ends lost 4 bases and 4 bases respectively, with 16 bases between them. The CDR3 is made up of 14 amino acids. This chain's CDR3 is CSVGEGGAGYGYTF. CDR3 nucleotides: TGCAGCGTTGGGGAGGGGGGCGCGGGCTATGGCTACACCTTC.

The sample holds a few counts of this clonotype. The CDR3: CASSSSGKGPEQYF. CDR3 DNA sequence: TGTGCCAGCAGCTCTAGCGGGAAAGGCCCCGAGCAGTACTTC. The chain uses TRBV13 and TRBJ2-7, with 9 nucleotides matching TRBD2. Trimming took 4 bases from V and 6 from J; bases not matched to a gene: 7. Germline CDR1 PRHDT, CDR2 FYEKMQ (reference sequence). The CDR3 contains 14 residues.

This clonotype was found a few times. V usage is TRBV18 and J usage is TRBJ2-3; perhaps TRBD1 as D (5 bases). CDR1 KGHSH and CDR2 LQKENI come from the germline V gene. The CDR3 sequence is 14 residues long. Deletions cut 3 bases from V and 4 bases from J, with 11 bases between. This chain's CDR3 is CASSPDTRADTQYF. The CDR3 DNA is TGTGCCAGCTCACCGGACACGCGTGCAGATACGCAGTATTTT.

This clonotype was recorded at least ten times. This chain joins TRBV20-1 and TRBJ2-3; 7 bases are shared with TRBD2. Looked up from germline, CDR1 is DFQATT and CDR2 is SNEGSKA (reference sequence). The CDR3 spans 15 residues. V was clipped by 6 bases and J by 4 bases; unmatched bases: 13. DNA for the CDR3: TGCAGTGCCCTGACCCCTAGCGGAGAGGCAGATACGCAGTATTTT. It specifies CSALTPSGEADTQYF.

This clonotype showed up just a few times. The CDR3 sequence is CASSPAPAGGTDTQYF. As DNA, the CDR3 is TGTGCCAGCAGCCCCGCCCCAGCGGGGGGGACAGATACGCAGTATTTT. The chain employs TRBV7-2 and TRBJ2-3; 10 bases are a match to TRBD2. The ends lost 5 bases at V and 3 bases at J; junction bases unmatched: 8. The CDR3 has 16 residues. Germline CDR1 is SGHTA and CDR2 is FQGNSA.

The rearrangement uses TRBV7-2 and TRBJ2-7; TRBD2 matches 14 bases. The CDR3 has 18 amino acids. Germline values: CDR1 SGHTA, CDR2 FQGNSA. V gave up 3 bases and J gave up 6 bases; unmatched junction bases: 13. This CDR3 is CASSFPTSGRADLFEQYF. The CDR3 coding sequence is TGTGCCAGCAGCTTCCCGACTAGCGGGAGGGCCGATCTGTTCGAGCAGTACTTC. The full variable domain, in which reference TRBV7-2 and TRBJ2-7 provide the parts outside the CDR3, is GAGVSQSPSNKVTEKGKDVELRCDPISGHTALYWYRQSLGQGLEFLIYFQGNSAPDKSGLPSDRFSAERTGGSVSTLTIQRTQQEDSAVYLCASSFPTSGRADLFEQYFGPGTRLTVT.

Only a few counts were recorded for this clonotype. The chain combines TRBV5-5 with TRBJ1-1; the D is unclear. This CDR3 comprises 11 residues. The V and J ends lost 2 bases and 5 bases respectively, with 4 bases between them. Germline assignment: CDR1 SGHKS and CDR2 YYEKEE (reference sequence). In DNA form, the CDR3 reads TGTGCCAGCAGCTTTGAAACTGAAGCTTTCTTT. Translation gives CASSFETEAFF.